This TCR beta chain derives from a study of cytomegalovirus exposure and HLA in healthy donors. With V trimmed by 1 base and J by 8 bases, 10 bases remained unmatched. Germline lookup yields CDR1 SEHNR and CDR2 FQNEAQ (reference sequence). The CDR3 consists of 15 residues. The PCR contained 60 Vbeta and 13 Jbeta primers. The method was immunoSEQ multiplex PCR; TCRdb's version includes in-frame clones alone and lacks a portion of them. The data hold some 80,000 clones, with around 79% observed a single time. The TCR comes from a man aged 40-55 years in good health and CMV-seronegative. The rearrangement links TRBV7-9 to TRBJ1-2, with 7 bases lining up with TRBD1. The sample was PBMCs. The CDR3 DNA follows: TGTGCCAGCAGCTTAGGGGTTGCAGGGGGGTTCGGCTACACCTTC. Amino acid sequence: CASSLGVAGGFGYTF.